This TCR beta chain was recovered during a study of Ad26.COV2.S vaccination and SARS-CoV-2 variants. The repertoire was sequenced with immunoSEQ multiplex PCR; TCRdb's copy has only in-frame clones and lacks some. The repertoire holds hundreds of thousands of clones, with nearly 90% as singletons. The treatment was: some 19 received Ad26.COV2.S at low or high dose, single or two shots; 5 received placebo; per-sample allocation not given. Sampling was done on day 63 after the first vaccine or placebo injection. Germline CDR1 is MNHEY and CDR2 is SVGAGI. V dropped 2 bases and J dropped 5 bases, with 9 bases sitting between them. The CDR3 covers 13 residues.

This sequence originates from a person aged 18-65 years who received the Ad26.COV2.S COVID-19 vaccine or a placebo. The chain is built from TRBV6-5 and TRBJ2-5; the D gene is possibly TRBD1 (5 bases). The input for sequencing was peripheral blood, taken in a trial of Ad26.COV2.S vaccine versus placebo. CDR3 coding DNA: TGTGCCAGCAGTTACGCAGGGTTCGAGACCCAGTACTTC. This codes for CASSYAGFETQYF.